One sample yielded the 10 T cell receptor beta chains listed below, sequenced in a study of cytomegalovirus exposure and HLA in healthy donors. A multiplex PCR was run with 60 Vbeta primers and 13 Jbeta primers. The method was immunoSEQ multiplex PCR; TCRdb's version includes in-frame clones alone and lacks a portion of them. The sample yields 100,000 to 120,000 clones, about three quarters seen once. The sequencing input was PBMCs. All receptors derive from a male donor in good health and CMV-seronegative.

The V and J genes are TRBV27 and TRBJ2-7; weak D call: TRBD2 (7 bases). Trimming removed 6 bases from V and 4 bases from J, with 19 bases in between. Germline V CDR1 and CDR2: MNHEY, SMNVEV (reference sequence). The CDR3 is made up of 15 amino acids. The CDR3 coding sequence is TGTGCCAGCAGGGAAGGGGGGGCTTCGGGGTACGAGCAGTACTTC. Its protein product is CASREGGASGYEQYF.

This chain links TRBV5-1 with TRBJ1-1, with TRBD1 as a possible D gene (6 bases). The CDR3 covers 16 residues. Trimming took 1 base from V and 4 from J, leaving 17 bases between them. Germline V lookup: CDR1 SGHRS, CDR2 YFSETQ. This CDR3 is CASSLMENRAGTEAFF. The DNA for the CDR3 is TGCGCCAGCAGCTTGATGGAGAACAGGGCGGGCACTGAAGCTTTCTTT.

This clone was observed a few times. The chain employs TRBV6-5 and TRBJ1-2, with TRBD1 identical over 7 bases. Germline trimming cut 0 bases from V and 2 bases from J; bases unmatched to any gene: 0. Germline loops: CDR1 MNHEY, CDR2 SVGAGI. The CDR3 contains 14 residues. CDR3 amino acids: CASSYSTGNYGYTF. The CDR3, as DNA: TGTGCCAGCAGTTACTCGACAGGGAACTATGGCTACACCTTC.

This chain joins TRBV27 and TRBJ2-7; D possibly corresponds to TRBD2 (8 bases). Germline V gives CDR1 MNHEY, CDR2 SMNVEV (reference sequence). CDR3 length: 15 residues. With 5 bases removed from V and 5 bases from J, the gap between germline ends came to 19 bases. CDR3 sequence (DNA): TGTGCCAGCAGTGACAGGGAGCCAGCGGGAGACGAGCAGTACTTC. Protein product: CASSDREPAGDEQYF.

The CDR3 nucleotides are TGTGCCAGTAGGGGACTAGCGGGTTTCCATATTGGGAATGAGCAGTTCTTC. Protein sequence: CASRGLAGFHIGNEQFF. The rearrangement uses TRBV19 and TRBJ2-1; 12 bases agree with TRBD2. The J segment lost 7 bases and the V segment lost 6 bases, leaving 13 bases of the junction unmatched. Germline CDR1 and CDR2: LNHDA and SQIVND (reference sequence). The CDR3 sequence is 17 residues long.

The rearrangement uses TRBV15 and TRBJ2-1; 10 bases match TRBD2. J was trimmed by 3 bases and V by 4 bases; bases with no gene match: 9. The V gene's germline CDR1 is LNHNV and CDR2 YYDKDF (reference sequence). This CDR3 has 17 residues. CDR3 amino acids: CATSKMGGTSVYNEQFF. The CDR3 coding sequence is TGTGCCACCAGCAAGATGGGAGGGACTAGCGTCTACAATGAGCAGTTCTTC.

This chain connects TRBV19 to TRBJ2-7; D may be TRBD1 (5 bases). There are 16 residues in the CDR3. Germline loops: CDR1 LNHDA, CDR2 SQIVND (reference sequence). V was pared by 4 bases and J by 0 bases, with 16 bases between. CDR3 sequence: CASSTPFQGNSYEQYF. CDR3 sequence (DNA): TGTGCCAGTAGTACCCCATTTCAGGGCAACTCCTACGAGCAGTACTTC.

The DNA of the CDR3 is TGTGCCAGCAGTTACGACGGTTCAGCGGACACTGAAGCTTTCTTT. Translation: CASSYDGSADTEAFF. This chain links TRBV6-5 with TRBJ1-1; the D is unclear. The germline CDR1 and CDR2 sequences are MNHEY and SVGAGI. This CDR3 contains 15 residues. V dropped 2 bases and J dropped 3 bases, with 13 bases sitting between them.

This clone was detected only once. The chain joins TRBV19 to TRBJ2-5; tentative D call: TRBD2 (6 bases). This CDR3 comprises 11 residues. Looked up from germline, CDR1 is LNHDA and CDR2 is SQIVND (reference sequence). V was cut by 3 bases and J by 11 bases, with 10 bases left in between. CDR3 sequence: CASSIGTRQYF. CDR3 DNA sequence: TGTGCCAGTAGTATCGGGACTCGGCAGTACTTC.

Here the CDR3 DNA reads TGTGCTAGTGGTTTGGTATTTAGGGGAACCCTCCGGCTCTATGGCTACACCTTC. As protein: CASGLVFRGTLRLYGYTF. The rearrangement links TRBV12-5 to TRBJ1-2, with a weak D call TRBD1 (5 bases). CDR1 LGHNT and CDR2 FRNRAP come from the germline V gene. The CDR3 extends over 18 amino acids. V lost 0 bases and J lost 4, with 21 bases in between.